This TCR beta chain was captured in a study of T cell changes during pregnancy in multiple sclerosis (dated by TCRdb to between 2018 and 2020). General notes on the study: In women with multiple sclerosis, the researchers looked at how the T cell repertoire shifted as pregnancy progressed.

Per the germline V gene, ENHRY is the CDR1 and SYGVKD is the CDR2. The CDR3 contains 17 residues, cysteine and phenylalanine counted. Left in the record is the CDR3 DNA by itself, 51 bases read in frame from the first base. V drops 8 bases and J drops 0 bases, leaving 22 bases in between. The library came from the immunoSEQ multiplex PCR assay. TCRdb obtained this table from immuneACCESS and retained in-frame rearrangements with V and J assigned. These tables miss some clones; where compared with another copy, unresolved V genes account for less than half of the shortfall, and the remainder is unexplained. This sample lists about 70,000 clones; around 94% were detected once. About 2.2% of the sample is in the top ten clones. This clone has a single count. The antigen this receptor binds is unknown. No quality values exist for individual bases; no much larger clone is one base distant.

This specimen consisted of peripheral blood, obtained before pregnancy. The sequence joins TRBV10-3 to TRBJ1-2; the D gene is perhaps TRBD1, on 5 matching bases. The TCR originated in a female donor with multiple sclerosis, enrolled in a pregnancy study. The DNA sequence is as follows: TGTGCCATCCTTTCAAGACAGTTTGGGGAGGCTAACTATGGCTACACCTTC. Its translation is CAILSRQFGEANYGYTF.